This T cell receptor beta chain is from a study of blood T cell repertoires in COVID-19. Overall study context: Donors in the United States, Italy and Spain gave samples during acute or convalescent COVID-19.

In the original workflow: Reference gene primer amplification in the assay estimated nucleated cell counts. Repertoires were generated with immunoSEQ multiplex PCR, while TCRdb's copy carries only in-frame clones and drops some. The DNA gave D and trimming, while V, J and clone size come from that table. This sample carries over 90,000 clones, around 92% of them seen once, and the ten largest clones take 4% to 4.5%. The receptor's source is a man aged 18 to 30 with acute or convalescent COVID-19. The material sequenced was peripheral blood.

CDR3 sequence reads: CASSPGLSHPGNTIYF. In nucleotides, the CDR3 is TGTGCCAGCTCGCCAGGGCTCAGTCACCCTGGAAACACCATATATTTT. This rearrangement joins TRBV7-7 to TRBJ1-3, with D maybe TRBD1 (5 bases). Germline V CDR1 and CDR2: SSHAT, FNYEAQ (reference sequence). V dropped 8 bases and J dropped 2 bases, with 19 bases sitting between them. The length of the CDR3 is 16 residues.